The rows below give T cell receptor beta chains drawn from one sample of a study of regulatory and conventional T cells in RAG deficiency. This table comes from immunoSEQ multiplex PCR, and its TCRdb copy is limited to in-frame clones, with some not included. The sample gives several thousand clones, around 94% of which show up once; about 1.5% is in the top ten. Sequencing was performed on CD4+ effector T cells sorted from blood. All receptors derive from a human donor with RAG deficiency presenting as severe combined immunodeficiency. CDR3s include the opening cysteine and the closing phenylalanine or tryptophan. Each record gives: V gene, J gene, D gene, clone size, CDR3 protein, CDR3 DNA. The D gene is left open where the match is weak. Expanded clones are given a class, and other clones once, few, many or no size at all.

>TRBV7-2|TRBJ2-4|TRBD1|.
CASSFGQGDIQYF
TGTGCCAGCAGCTTTGGACAGGGGGACATTCAGTACTTC
>TRBV4-3|TRBJ2-7|TRBD1|.
CASSQAPGQLLYEQYF
TGCGCCAGCAGCCAAGCTCCGGGACAGCTTCTTTACGAGCAGTACTTC
>TRBV9|TRBJ1-1|.|once
CASSGAGSLNTEAFF
TGTGCCAGCAGCGGCGCCGGGTCGTTGAACACTGAAGCTTTCTTT
>TRBV27|TRBJ2-3|TRBD1|.
CASSPGQGTDTQYF
TGTGCCAGCAGTCCAGGACAGGGCACAGATACGCAGTATTTT
>TRBV12-5|TRBJ2-1|.|once
CASGFTPGLGFF
TGTGCTAGTGGTTTTACTCCGGGACTTGGCTTCTTC
>TRBV7-9|TRBJ2-7|.|few
CASSLTIGAPSSYEQYF
TGTGCCAGCAGCTTAACGATAGGCGCACCGAGCTCCTACGAGCAGTACTTC
>TRBV9|TRBJ1-1|.|.
CASSPQTVNTEAFF
TGTGCCAGCAGCCCCCAAACAGTGAACACTGAAGCTTTCTTT
>TRBV7-2|TRBJ2-3|.|once
CASSPQAADTQYF
TGTGCCAGCAGCCCACAGGCTGCAGATACGCAGTATTTT
>TRBV18|TRBJ2-1|TRBD1|.
CASSPRTGVNEQFF
TGTGCCAGCTCACCGAGGACAGGGGTCAATGAGCAGTTCTTC
>TRBV6-5|TRBJ1-4|TRBD1|.
CASRDPGQGLEKLFF
TGTGCCAGCAGGGATCCGGGACAGGGATTGGAAAAACTGTTTTTT
>TRBV27|TRBJ2-3|TRBD1|.
CASNKRGRVLTDTQYF
TGTGCCAGCAACAAAAGGGGGCGCGTCCTCACAGATACGCAGTATTTT
>TRBV2|TRBJ2-7|.|.
CASSEKWSYEQYF
TGTGCCAGCAGTGAAAAGTGGTCATACGAGCAGTACTTC
>TRBV30|TRBJ1-1|TRBD1|.
CAWSVPRTGLNTEAFF
TGTGCCTGGAGTGTACCCCGGACAGGACTGAACACTGAAGCTTTCTTT
>TRBV9|TRBJ2-1|.|.
CASSITWTYNEQFF
TGTGCCAGCAGCATAACTTGGACGTACAATGAGCAGTTCTTC
>TRBV7-2|TRBJ2-7|.|.
CASSLGTAYEQYF
TGTGCCAGCAGCTTAGGGACAGCCTACGAGCAGTACTTC
>TRBV5-1|TRBJ2-3|.|.
CASSLRGFSTDTQYF
TGCGCCAGCAGCTTGAGGGGATTCTCCACAGATACGCAGTATTTT
>TRBV18|TRBJ1-2|.|.
CASSPGVYGYTF
TGTGCCAGCTCACCAGGAGTCTATGGCTACACCTTC
>TRBV9|TRBJ2-5|.|.
CASSVVEGRGTQYF
TGTGCCAGCAGCGTAGTGGAGGGAAGAGGGACCCAGTACTTC
>TRBV9|TRBJ2-5|TRBD2|.
CASSAGPREETQYF
TGTGCCAGCAGCGCGGGACCGCGGGAGGAGACCCAGTACTTC
>TRBV6-5|TRBJ2-3|TRBD1|.
CASSQPGGPDTQYF
TGTGCCAGCAGTCAACCAGGGGGCCCAGATACGCAGTATTTT
>TRBV30|TRBJ2-3|TRBD1|.
CAWSAGTGGPDTQYF
TGTGCCTGGAGCGCAGGGACAGGGGGCCCGGATACGCAGTATTTT
>TRBV4-2|TRBJ2-3|.|.
CASSQWGGYSTDTQYF
TGTGCCAGCAGCCAATGGGGGGGCTATAGCACAGATACGCAGTATTTT
>TRBV15|TRBJ2-7|.|.
CATSRDLGLGEQYF
TGTGCCACCAGCAGAGATCTAGGGCTTGGCGAGCAGTACTTC
>TRBV19|TRBJ2-5|.|.
CASSEGDGRKTQYF
TGTGCCAGTAGTGAGGGGGACGGTAGAAAGACCCAGTACTTC
>TRBV10-2|TRBJ2-5|.|.
CASSEIGKETQYF
TGCGCCAGCAGTGAGATCGGTAAAGAGACCCAGTACTTC
>TRBV5-4|TRBJ2-7|.|.
CASSLTGSYEQYF
TGTGCCAGCAGCTTGACTGGATCCTACGAGCAGTACTTC
>TRBV5-4|TRBJ2-2|TRBD1|once
CASSSYRQGGGELFF
TGTGCCAGCAGCTCTTACCGACAGGGTGGCGGGGAGCTGTTTTTT
>TRBV5-1|TRBJ2-7|.|.
CASSYSQGLTYEQYF
TGCGCCAGCAGTTATAGCCAGGGTCTAACCTACGAGCAGTACTTC
>TRBV5-1|TRBJ2-7|.|.
CASSPGTVYSYEQYF
TGCGCCAGCAGCCCCGGGACCGTATACTCCTACGAGCAGTACTTC
>TRBV18|TRBJ1-2|.|.
CASSPQGANYGYTF
TGTGCCAGCTCACCACAGGGGGCTAACTATGGCTACACCTTC
>TRBV13|TRBJ1-1|.|.
CASSLGTPNTEAFF
TGTGCCAGCAGCCTCGGGACGCCGAACACTGAAGCTTTCTTT
>TRBV6-1|TRBJ2-7|.|.
CAGRWDNSYEQYF
TGTGCCGGACGCTGGGACAACTCCTACGAGCAGTACTTC
>TRBV9|TRBJ2-7|.|.
CASSPRPEAFYEQYF
TGTGCCAGCAGCCCCCGACCGGAAGCCTTCTACGAGCAGTACTTC
>TRBV5-1|TRBJ2-3|.|.
CASSLRGADTQYF
TGCGCCAGCAGCTTGAGGGGGGCAGATACGCAGTATTTT
>TRBV4-3|TRBJ2-3|.|.
CASSQEGRSTDTQYF
TGCGCCAGCAGCCAAGAGGGCAGGAGCACAGATACGCAGTATTTT
>TRBV5-1|TRBJ1-1|.|once
CASSLPGGNTEAFF
TGCGCCAGCAGCTTGCCGGGCGGGAACACTGAAGCTTTCTTT
>TRBV19|TRBJ2-3|.|.
CASSGFSLGTDTQYF
TGTGCCAGTAGCGGGTTCTCGCTAGGCACAGATACGCAGTATTTT
>TRBV11-3|TRBJ2-2|.|.
CASRQNTGELFF
TGTGCCAGCAGACAGAACACCGGGGAGCTGTTTTTT
>TRBV7-2|TRBJ2-4|TRBD1|.
CASSPQGARAKNIQYF
TGTGCCAGCAGCCCACAGGGGGCAAGAGCCAAAAACATTCAGTACTTC
>TRBV4-1|TRBJ2-6|TRBD1|.
CASSLGTGGSGANVLTF
TGCGCCAGCAGCCTCGGGACAGGGGGCTCTGGGGCCAACGTCCTGACTTTC
>TRBV7-2|TRBJ2-2|.|.
CASSVNTGELFF
TGTGCCAGCAGCGTAAACACCGGGGAGCTGTTTTTT
>TRBV28|TRBJ1-1|.|.
CASSLLPGPLGLAFF
TGTGCCAGCAGCCTACTCCCCGGGCCCCTCGGTCTGGCTTTCTTT
>TRBV28|TRBJ1-2|.|.
CASTGASRPNYGYTF
TGTGCCAGCACCGGGGCCTCACGCCCCAACTATGGCTACACCTTC